This T cell receptor beta chain appears in the sequencing data of a study of T cell changes during pregnancy in multiple sclerosis. V trimming: 4 bases; J trimming: 0 bases; junction bases outside the gene matches: 9. CDR1 is SEHNR and CDR2 is FQNEAQ in the germline V gene (reference sequence). This CDR3 region has 17 residues. Some clones are missing from TCRdb's copy, which holds only in-frame ones; the method was immunoSEQ multiplex PCR. The data show 30,000 to 45,000 clones, with 92% seen just once and 10% to 15% held by the top ten. This sample comprised CD8+ T cells from peripheral blood mononuclear cells, obtained in the first trimester of pregnancy. The sequence was obtained from a female donor with multiple sclerosis, enrolled in a pregnancy study. The rearrangement uses TRBV7-9 and TRBJ2-7, with 10 bases matching TRBD2. This CDR3 is CASSSTDASGGSYEQYF. CDR3 coding DNA: TGTGCCAGCAGCTCAACGGACGCTAGCGGGGGCTCCTACGAGCAGTACTTC.